These 2 T cell receptor beta chains were all obtained from the same sample, sequenced in a study of blood T cell repertoires in COVID-19. Generated by immunoSEQ multiplex PCR, the TCRdb table keeps only in-frame clones and is missing some. The table includes around 70,000 clones, about 92% detected once. The sequenced material came from peripheral blood. The receptors derive from a human donor in a cohort sampled during active COVID-19.

The chain joins TRBV9 to TRBJ2-7; no clear D gene. The germline V gene has CDR1 SGDLS and CDR2 YYNGEE. V lost 7 bases, J lost 3 bases, and 14 bases lay in between. This CDR3 region has 13 residues. CDR3 in DNA: TGTGCCAGCGCACCTGAACTGAACTACGAGCAGTACTTC. Amino acids: CASAPELNYEQYF.

V gene TRBV12-3 or TRBV12-4 combines with J gene TRBJ2-1, with D perhaps TRBD2 (5 bases). V gave up 5 bases and J gave up 4 bases, with 9 bases separating them. The CDR3 has 13 residues. For the CDR3, the DNA is TGTGCCAGCAGTCAAAGCGGTTACAATGAGCAGTTCTTC. Its protein is CASSQSGYNEQFF.